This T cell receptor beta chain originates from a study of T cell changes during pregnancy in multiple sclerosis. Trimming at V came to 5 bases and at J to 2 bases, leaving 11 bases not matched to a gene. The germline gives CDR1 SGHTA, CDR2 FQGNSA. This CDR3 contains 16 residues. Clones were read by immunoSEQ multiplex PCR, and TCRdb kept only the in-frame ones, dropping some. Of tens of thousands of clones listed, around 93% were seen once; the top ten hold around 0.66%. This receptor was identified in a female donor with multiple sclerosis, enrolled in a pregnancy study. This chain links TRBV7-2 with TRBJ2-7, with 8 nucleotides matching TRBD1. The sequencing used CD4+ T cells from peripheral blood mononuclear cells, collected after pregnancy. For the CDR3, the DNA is TGTGCCAGCAGCCCCTCGGCAGGGGGCTTCGCCTACGAGCAGTACTTC. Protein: CASSPSAGGFAYEQYF.